Presented here are 20 T cell receptor beta chains from one specimen sequenced in a study of T cell responses to AZD1222 COVID-19 vaccine. The repertoire was sequenced with immunoSEQ multiplex PCR; TCRdb's copy has only in-frame clones and lacks some. The sample has some 140,000 clones, around 90% seen once. The sample here was peripheral blood, taken on day 0 of AZD1222 vaccination. The receptors come from an adult in good health.

In DNA form, the CDR3 reads TGTGCCAGCAGCTTAGTAGGGACAGGGTCGTGGCCCCAGCATTTT. It codes for CASSLVGTGSWPQHF. V and J are TRBV7-2 and TRBJ1-5; 9 bases agree with TRBD1. CDR3 length equals 15 residues. V dropped 1 base and J dropped 9; count of bases not matched to a gene: 7. Germline V gene data show CDR1 as SGHTA and CDR2 as FQGNSA.

This clone was seen a few times. The chain combines TRBV4-3 with TRBJ1-5, with unresolved D. Deletions cut 0 bases from V and 7 bases from J, with 7 bases between. The V gene's germline CDR1 is LGHNA and CDR2 YSLEER. The CDR3 is 13 amino acids. CDR3 DNA: TGCGCCAGCAGCCAAGACGGTGGGCAGCCCCAGCATTTT. Translating gives CASSQDGGQPQHF.

Here the CDR3 DNA reads TGTGCCAGCAGCTTAGTATGGGGTCAATCCACTGAAGCTTTCTTT. This encodes CASSLVWGQSTEAFF. The genes are TRBV7-8 and TRBJ1-1, with unresolved D. The CDR3 length is 15 residues. Trimming took 1 base from V and 4 from J, leaving 13 bases between them. The germline V gene encodes CDR1 SGHVS and CDR2 FQNEAQ.

The chain employs TRBV13 and TRBJ2-4; 7 bases line up with TRBD2. The CDR3 contains 17 residues. J gave up 0 bases and V 6 bases, and 11 bases lay outside the gene matches. Germline CDR1 and CDR2: PRHDT and FYEKMQ (reference sequence). The DNA of the CDR3 is TGTGCCAGCAGTTTAAACCGGGGGGTTGGAGCCAAAAACATTCAGTACTTC. As protein: CASSLNRGVGAKNIQYF.

V is TRBV5-6 and J is TRBJ2-5; D is perhaps TRBD2 (6 bases). The germline CDR1 and CDR2 sequences are SGHDT and YYEEEE. CDR3 size: 15 residues. Trimming left V 6 bases short and J 5 bases short, with 20 bases between. The CDR3 DNA reads as TGTGCCAGCACCCCCCTCGGGTCTGCGGGGGAGACCCAGTACTTC. Translated, it gives CASTPLGSAGETQYF.

The chain combines TRBV3-1 (or the pseudogene TRBV3-2) with TRBJ2-7; either TRBD1 or TRBD2 may fit D (6 bases each). CDR1 is LGHDT and CDR2 is YNNKEL in the germline V gene (reference sequence). V was shortened by 4 bases and J by 7 bases, with 14 bases between the two germline ends. The CDR3 has 13 amino acids. In DNA, the CDR3 is TGTGCCAGCAGCCGCGGGACAATTAAAGAGCAGTACTTC. It specifies CASSRGTIKEQYF.

The chain combines TRBV6-4 with TRBJ1-6; no definite D call. Germline assignment: CDR1 MRHNA and CDR2 SNTAGT. The ends were cut back, 5 bases at V and 10 bases at J, with 21 bases in the middle. The CDR3 totals 16 residues. The CDR3 is CASSSNPAGSGSPLHF. The CDR3 coding sequence is TGTGCCAGCAGTTCCAACCCCGCCGGGTCTGGGTCACCCCTCCACTTT.

The rearrangement joins TRBV2 to TRBJ1-2, with D perhaps matching TRBD1 (6 bases). From germline, CDR1 is SNHLY and CDR2 FYNNEI. The CDR3 extends over 14 amino acids. Trimming took off 6 bases at V and 4 bases at J, with 15 bases between the two ends. CDR3 residues: CASRVSTGSYGYTF. CDR3 in DNA: TGTGCCAGCAGAGTGTCGACAGGAAGCTATGGCTACACCTTC.

The chain links TRBV18 to TRBJ2-4; D is uncertain. Germline V gives CDR1 KGHSH, CDR2 LQKENI. There are 13 residues in the CDR3. V was shortened by 1 base and J by 9 bases, with 10 bases between the two germline ends. CDR3 sequence: CASSPQGRSIQYF. In DNA, the CDR3 is TGTGCCAGCTCACCACAGGGCCGCAGCATTCAGTACTTC.

The V and J genes are TRBV12-3 or TRBV12-4 and TRBJ1-1; tentatively, D is TRBD1 (6 bases). This CDR3 is 13 amino acids long. The ends were cut back, 3 bases at V and 3 bases at J, with 8 bases in the middle. Here the CDR3 reads CASSLDSHTEAFF. CDR3 DNA sequence: TGTGCCAGCAGTTTGGACAGCCACACTGAAGCTTTCTTT.

This clone was observed once. The rearrangement links TRBV6-2 or TRBV6-3 to TRBJ2-1; tentative D call: TRBD1 (5 bases). The V gene's germline CDR1 is MNHEY and CDR2 SVGEGT. CDR3 length: 16 amino acids. V gave up 2 bases and J gave up 2 bases, with 13 bases separating them. For the CDR3, the DNA is TGTGCCAGCAGTTACCCGCCTTACAGGACCTACAATGAGCAGTTCTTC. Its translation: CASSYPPYRTYNEQFF.

The V gene is TRBV28, the J gene TRBJ1-1; tentatively, D is TRBD1 (5 bases). The V end was cut by 1 base, the J end by 8 bases, with 11 bases between. The CDR3 has 13 amino acids. CDR1 is MDHEN, CDR2 SYDVKM, per germline. The CDR3 sequence: CASSLFGGGEAFF. CDR3 sequence (DNA): TGTGCCAGCAGTTTATTCGGGGGAGGGGAAGCTTTCTTT.

This clone was seen a single time. The chain is built from TRBV7-9 and TRBJ2-2, with TRBD1 matching over 7 bases. The germline gives CDR1 SEHNR, CDR2 FQNEAQ (reference sequence). V gave up 5 bases and J gave up 5 bases; unmatched junction bases: 2. This CDR3 region has 13 residues. The CDR3 is CASSPQGTGELFF. The CDR3 DNA sequence: TGTGCCAGCAGCCCACAGGGGACCGGGGAGCTGTTTTTT.

The chain is built from TRBV7-2 and TRBJ2-5; D not resolved. CDR3 size: 12 residues. Trimming left V 5 bases short and J 5 bases short, with 9 bases between. The germline V gene encodes CDR1 SGHTA and CDR2 FQGNSA. The CDR3 loop reads CASSITWETQYF. The DNA of the CDR3 is TGTGCCAGCAGCATAACTTGGGAGACCCAGTACTTC.

The chain joins TRBV5-6 to TRBJ2-3, with D tentatively TRBD1 (5 bases). This CDR3 contains 17 residues. Germline CDR1 is SGHDT and CDR2 is YYEEEE. The V end was cut by 0 bases, the J end by 3 bases, with 17 bases between. This CDR3 is CASSLDLLRGSTDTQYF. The CDR3 DNA reads as TGTGCCAGCAGCTTGGATCTCCTTAGGGGTTCAACAGATACGCAGTATTTT.

The chain is built from TRBV18 and TRBJ2-7; D is perhaps TRBD1 or TRBD2 (5 bases each). Germline CDR1 KGHSH, CDR2 LQKENI. The CDR3 spans 13 residues. V was pared by 6 bases and J by 3 bases, with 12 bases between. CDR3 residues: CASSPGAVYEQYF. CDR3 bases: TGTGCCAGCTCCCCCGGGGCCGTCTACGAGCAGTACTTC.

The chain recombines TRBV5-5 with TRBJ2-2; 7 nucleotides agree with TRBD1. After removal of 5 bases from V and 0 bases from J, the junction contained 7 bases not matched to a gene. This CDR3 spans 16 amino acids. Germline CDR1 and CDR2: SGHKS and YYEKEE (reference sequence). This CDR3 reads CASSLRRGSNTGELFF. Here the CDR3 DNA reads TGTGCCAGCAGTCTTCGCAGGGGGTCGAACACCGGGGAGCTGTTTTTT.

This chain uses TRBV4-3 with TRBJ2-7; D unresolved. The CDR3 spans 12 residues. CDR1 and CDR2 (germline): LGHNA, YSLEER. Trimming pared 0 bases from V and 3 bases from J, leaving 3 bases between. CDR3 amino acids: CASSQDSYEQYF. The CDR3 nucleotides read TGCGCCAGCAGCCAAGACAGCTACGAGCAGTACTTC.

This chain joins TRBV6-6 and TRBJ2-7; 8 bases map to TRBD1. Germline CDR1 reads MNHNY; CDR2 reads SVGAGI (reference sequence). CDR3 size: 15 residues. With V trimmed by 6 bases and J by 1 base, 8 bases remained unmatched. CDR3 DNA sequence: TGTGCCAGCAGCGCCCCCCGGGACAGGTCCTACGAGCAGTACTTC. Its translation is CASSAPRDRSYEQYF.

The chain couples TRBV6-1 to TRBJ1-5, with 8 positions matching TRBD1. J was trimmed by 3 bases and V by 3 bases; bases with no gene match: 10. The CDR3 is 17 residues long. CDR1 and CDR2 (germline): MNHNS, SASEGT. The DNA for the CDR3 is TGTGCCAGCAGTGAGGGACAGGCTTGGCTTACCAATCAGCCCCAGCATTTT. It is translated as CASSEGQAWLTNQPQHF.